These 27 T cell receptor beta chains originate from one sample sequenced in a study of blood T cell repertoires in COVID-19. TCRdb's copy holds only in-frame clones and misses some; the assay was immunoSEQ multiplex PCR. The table records tens of thousands of clones, about nine tenths of them present only once. Sequencing input: peripheral blood. The receptors were gathered from a woman aged 45-65 years with acute or convalescent COVID-19.

This clone turned up a few times. This CDR3 is also generated by other DNA sequences in the sample. The gene calls are TRBV5-5 and TRBJ2-7; 9 nucleotides align to TRBD1. Germline V gene data show CDR1 as SGHKS and CDR2 as YYEKEE (reference sequence). The CDR3 is 12 residues long. Trimming took 3 bases from V and 7 from J; bases not matched to a gene: 2. In DNA, the CDR3 is TGTGCCAGCAGCTGGACAGGGGAAGAGCAGTACTTC. Its protein is CASSWTGEEQYF. The whole variable domain, filled in from reference TRBV5-5 and TRBJ2-7, reads DAGVTQSPTHLIKTRGQQVTLRCSPISGHKSVSWYQQVLGQGPQFIFQYYEKEERGRGNFPDRFSARQFPNYSSELNVNALLLGDSALYLCASSWTGEEQYFGPGTRLTVT.

The chain combines TRBV5-1 with TRBJ2-7, with TRBD1 identical over 7 bases. CDR3 length: 14 residues. V lost 4 bases and J lost 3; bases outside the gene matches: 7. Germline loops: CDR1 SGHRS, CDR2 YFSETQ. CDR3 sequence reads: CASSAGQELYEQYF. In nucleotides, the CDR3 is TGCGCCAGCAGCGCTGGACAGGAGCTCTACGAGCAGTACTTC.

The chain is built from TRBV6-2 or TRBV6-3 and TRBJ2-1; the match to TRBD2 covers 15 bases. This CDR3 is built from 19 residues. Trimming removed 0 bases from V and 5 bases from J; junction bases left unmatched: 8. The V gene's germline CDR1 is MNHEY and CDR2 SVGEGT. CDR3 DNA: TGTGCCAGCAGTTACTCCGCAGGACTAGCGGGGGGGCGGAACAATGAGCAGTTCTTC. Translation gives CASSYSAGLAGGRNNEQFF.

V usage is TRBV2 and J usage is TRBJ2-2, with TRBD1 matching over 10 bases. The CDR3 length is 15 residues. Trimming at V came to 6 bases and at J to 3 bases, leaving 4 bases not matched to a gene. Germline assignment: CDR1 SNHLY and CDR2 FYNNEI. The CDR3 nucleotides read TGTGCCAGCAGGGCCGGGACAGGGGACACCGGGGAGCTGTTTTTT. Translation gives CASRAGTGDTGELFF.

This clone was counted once. This sequence joins TRBV6-4 and TRBJ2-3, with TRBD2 identical over 7 bases. Trimming at V came to 6 bases and at J to 0 bases, leaving 3 bases not matched to a gene. Germline CDR1 and CDR2: MRHNA and SNTAGT. The CDR3 is 14 amino acids. The CDR3 DNA reads TGTGCCAGCAGGGCGGGGGAAAGCACAGATACGCAGTATTTT. This translates into CASRAGESTDTQYF.

This clone was counted once. The rearrangement links TRBV6-5 to TRBJ2-3, with TRBD1 identical over 11 bases. The germline V gene has CDR1 MNHEY and CDR2 SVGAGI. Losses at the gene ends were 3 bases for V and 5 bases for J; bases not matched to a gene: 7. This CDR3 has 16 amino acids. The CDR3 region has the DNA TGTGCCAGCAGTTATACCACCGGGACAGGGGGAGATACGCAGTATTTT. Translated: CASSYTTGTGGDTQYF.

The chain is built from TRBV10-3 and TRBJ1-2; D uncertain. Trimming took off 4 bases at V and 3 bases at J, with 6 bases between the two ends. Per germline, CDR1 ENHRY and CDR2 SYGVKD. This CDR3 region has 12 residues. CDR3: CAISGTDYGYTF. In nucleotides, the CDR3 is TGTGCCATCAGTGGGACTGACTATGGCTACACCTTC.

The chain uses TRBV4-1 and TRBJ2-1, with TRBD2 matching over 9 bases. The V segment lost 1 base and the J segment 7 bases; nucleotides outside the gene matches: 5. Germline CDR1 is MGHRA and CDR2 is YSYEKL. This CDR3 is 15 amino acids long. The CDR3 here is CASSQGGGASNEQFF. Written as DNA, the CDR3 is TGCGCCAGCAGCCAAGGCGGGGGGGCGTCGAATGAGCAGTTCTTC.

The chain employs TRBV6-2 or TRBV6-3 and TRBJ2-4, with unresolved D. CDR1 is MNHEY and CDR2 is SVGEGT in the germline V gene. V lost 4 bases and J lost 3, with 10 bases in between. The CDR3 extends over 14 amino acids. The CDR3 DNA reads as TGTGCCAGCAGTTTTGAGCTAATCAAAAACATTCAGTACTTC. As protein: CASSFELIKNIQYF.

The chain carries TRBV21-1 and TRBJ1-1. TRBV21-1 is a known pseudogene. The CDR3 has 16 residues. The CDR3 DNA is TGTGCCAGCAGCTCCCAATCCGGGGTATCTGGCACTGAAGCTTTCTTT. It codes for CASSSQSGVSGTEAFF.

The rearrangement links TRBV13 to TRBJ1-1, with 8 bases identical to TRBD1. The CDR3 has 11 amino acids. CDR1 is PRHDT, CDR2 FYEKMQ, per germline (reference sequence). V shed 5 bases and J 10 bases; nucleotides not matched to a gene: 3. This CDR3 is CASSATGGAFF. DNA of the CDR3: TGTGCCAGCAGCGCTACAGGGGGAGCTTTCTTT.

The chain combines TRBV6-5 with TRBJ1-2, with 8 bases matching TRBD1. V was pared by 4 bases and J by 4 bases, with 11 bases of the junction left unmatched. Germline CDR1 reads MNHEY; CDR2 reads SVGAGI. The CDR3 is made up of 16 amino acids. CDR3 nucleotides: TGTGCCAGCAGTTTGGGAGCCGGGACAGGAGTCTATGGCTACACCTTC. It yields the protein CASSLGAGTGVYGYTF.

The chain employs TRBV28 and TRBJ2-2, with D tentatively TRBD2 (7 bases). V gave up 5 bases and J gave up 5 bases, with 18 bases separating them. The CDR3 consists of 16 residues. Per germline, CDR1 MDHEN and CDR2 SYDVKM. The CDR3 coding sequence is TGTGCCAGCAGTCACCCGGGGGCGGGAGTTACCGGGGAGCTGTTTTTT. It specifies CASSHPGAGVTGELFF.

The rearrangement joins TRBV6-1 to TRBJ2-7; 8 nucleotides align to TRBD2. Per germline, CDR1 MNHNS and CDR2 SASEGT. With 3 bases clipped from V and 9 bases from J, the junction kept 10 bases outside the gene matches. The CDR3 length is 14 residues. CDR3: CASSDSGAAWGQYF. As DNA, the CDR3 is TGTGCCAGCAGTGATAGCGGGGCGGCGTGGGGGCAGTACTTC.

The chain joins TRBV4-1 to TRBJ1-3; TRBD1 matches 8 bases. V dropped 5 bases and J dropped 4; count of bases not matched to a gene: 10. The CDR3 covers 16 residues. From germline, CDR1 is MGHRA and CDR2 YSYEKL. CDR3 protein: CASSWTDREEGNTIYF. CDR3 nucleotides: TGCGCCAGCAGCTGGACGGACAGGGAGGAGGGAAACACCATATATTTT.

The chain links TRBV5-1 to TRBJ2-1; no definite D call. With 0 bases removed from V and 0 bases from J, the gap between germline ends came to 7 bases. CDR1 is SGHRS, CDR2 YFSETQ, per germline. This CDR3 has 15 residues. CDR3 residues: CASSLEQSSYNEQFF. In DNA, the CDR3 is TGCGCCAGCAGCTTGGAACAGTCCTCCTACAATGAGCAGTTCTTC. Supplemented by reference TRBV5-1 and TRBJ2-1, the full variable domain reads KAGVTQTPRYLIKTRGQQVTLSCSPISGHRSVSWYQQTPGQGLQFLFEYFSETQRNKGNFPGRFSGRQFSNSRSEMNVSTLELGDSALYLCASSLEQSSYNEQFFGPGTRLTVL.

The rearrangement joins TRBV6-5 to TRBJ2-3; D is possibly TRBD2 (6 bases). The germline gives CDR1 MNHEY, CDR2 SVGAGI. The length of the CDR3 is 15 residues. Trimming took 1 base from V and 0 from J, leaving 8 bases between them. The CDR3 protein is CASSYFGTSTDTQYF. The CDR3 DNA reads TGTGCCAGCAGTTACTTCGGGACTAGCACAGATACGCAGTATTTT.

The chain recombines TRBV3-1 (or the pseudogene TRBV3-2) with TRBJ1-3; maybe TRBD1 (6 bases). The V end lost 4 bases, the J end lost 0 bases, and 13 bases lay between the germline ends. CDR1 is LGHDT, CDR2 YNNKEL, per germline (reference sequence). This CDR3 is built from 16 residues. The CDR3 coding sequence is TGTGCCAGCAGCCCACAGGGTGCTTCCTCTGGAAACACCATATATTTT. This gives the protein CASSPQGASSGNTIYF.

The CDR3 DNA follows: TGTGCCAGCAGCTTCGACAGGGTCGATGGCTACACCTTC. This codes for CASSFDRVDGYTF. The chain links TRBV5-6 to TRBJ1-2; 7 nucleotides match TRBD1. The ends lost 2 bases at V and 6 bases at J; junction bases unmatched: 4. Germline CDR1 and CDR2: SGHDT and YYEEEE. The CDR3 covers 13 residues.

This clone was observed a handful of times. The chain combines TRBV28 with TRBJ1-4; 7 nucleotides line up with TRBD1. J gave up 4 bases and V 6 bases, and 5 bases lay outside the gene matches. The length of the CDR3 is 14 residues. Germline V gene sequence: CDR1 MDHEN, CDR2 SYDVKM. The CDR3 sequence is CASRSGGVNEKLFF. The CDR3 region has the DNA TGTGCCAGCAGGTCAGGGGGAGTTAATGAAAAACTGTTTTTT. Full variable domain (missing parts from reference TRBV28 and TRBJ1-4): DVKVTQSSRYLVKRTGEKVFLECVQDMDHENMFWYRQDPGLGLRLIYFSYDVKMKEKGDIPEGYSVSREKKERFSLILESASTNQTSMYLCASRSGGVNEKLFFGSGTQLSVL.

The CDR3 here is CASSQEVLRYNSPLHF. The CDR3 nucleotides read TGTGCCAGCAGCCAAGAAGTCCTGAGATATAATTCACCCCTCCACTTT. The chain uses TRBV4-2 and TRBJ1-6; D unresolved. The CDR3 totals 16 residues. Germline CDR1 is LGHNA and CDR2 is YNFKEQ. Trimming took off 0 bases at V and 4 bases at J, with 10 bases between the two ends.

This chain joins TRBV28 and TRBJ1-6; perhaps TRBD1 as D (5 bases). Germline V lookup: CDR1 MDHEN, CDR2 SYDVKM. The length of the CDR3 is 13 residues. Trimming pared 9 bases from V and 9 bases from J, leaving 15 bases between. CDR3 sequence reads: CASFRDSSSPLHF. The CDR3 nucleotides are TGTGCCAGTTTCAGGGACTCTTCTTCACCCCTCCACTTT.

The rearrangement uses TRBV7-9 and TRBJ2-7; unclear D gene. This CDR3 has 13 residues. CDR1 is SEHNR and CDR2 is FQNEAQ in the germline V gene (reference sequence). Trimming removed 3 bases at V and 0 bases at J, with 6 bases between. The DNA of the CDR3 is TGTGCCAGCAGCTTTCAGTACTCCTACGAGCAGTACTTC. It specifies CASSFQYSYEQYF.

The V gene is TRBV7-9, the J gene TRBJ1-4; TRBD1 matches at 10 bases. The germline V gene has CDR1 SEHNR and CDR2 FQNEAQ (reference sequence). The CDR3 has 14 residues. With 5 bases clipped from V and 7 bases from J, the junction kept 4 bases outside the gene matches. The CDR3 DNA is TGTGCCAGCAGCCCCGGGACAGGGGTTGAAAAACTGTTTTTT. Translated: CASSPGTGVEKLFF.

The chain combines TRBV5-4 with TRBJ1-6; unclear D gene. The length of the CDR3 is 15 residues. The germline V gene has CDR1 SGHNT and CDR2 YYREEE (reference sequence). Trimming shortened V by 7 bases and J by 2 bases, and 13 bases separated the two germline ends. CDR3 DNA: TGTGCCAGCCGAGAGGGTAACACCTATAATTCACCCCTCCACTTT. Translation gives CASREGNTYNSPLHF.

The J gene is TRBJ1-6, the V gene TRBV19; maybe TRBD1 (6 bases). The germline V gene has CDR1 LNHDA and CDR2 SQIVND (reference sequence). Trimming stripped 7 bases from V and 9 bases from J, with 22 bases between. This CDR3 is 16 amino acids long. CDR3 nucleotides: TGTGCCAGTAACACCCGGCTACAGGGCGCTAGTTCACCCCTCCACTTT. The encoded protein is CASNTRLQGASSPLHF.

This chain connects TRBV5-6 to TRBJ1-6; 7 bases are a match to TRBD1. Trimming cost V 4 bases and J 9 bases; bases outside gene matches: 10. There are 15 residues in the CDR3. Germline V gives CDR1 SGHDT, CDR2 YYEEEE. The CDR3 is CASSRDRVLRSPLHF. The DNA for the CDR3 is TGTGCCAGCAGCCGTGACAGGGTATTACGTTCACCCCTCCACTTT.